A single sample gave rise to the 19 T cell receptor beta chains below, sequenced in a study of a mutant IDH1 vaccine in newly diagnosed glioma. Time point in this sample: baseline, week 1 (first vaccination visit). Treatment denoted: pre-vaccination baseline after standard-of-care therapy. This table comes from immunoSEQ multiplex PCR, and its TCRdb copy is limited to in-frame clones, with some not included. The table includes 59,000 or so clones, more than 85% detected once. The material was PBMCs, obtained from a glioma patient treated with radiotherapy, temozolomide or both. Receptors originate from a man over 45 with glioma.

The chain combines TRBV27 with TRBJ2-7; 7 bases line up with TRBD2. Per germline, CDR1 MNHEY and CDR2 SMNVEV (reference sequence). Germline trimming cut 5 bases from V and 4 bases from J; bases unmatched to any gene: 11. This CDR3 has 15 amino acids. The chain's CDR3 is CASSPRSSGDYEQYF. CDR3 sequence (DNA): TGTGCCAGCAGTCCCCGTTCTAGCGGAGATTACGAGCAGTACTTC.

This sequence joins TRBV5-1 and TRBJ2-2, with D hard to call. Germline V gives CDR1 SGHRS, CDR2 YFSETQ. The V gene lost 0 bases and the J gene lost 1 base, with 7 bases spanning the gap. There are 15 residues in the CDR3. Here the CDR3 DNA reads TGCGCCAGCAGCTTGGCCGAAGGGAACACCGGGGAGCTGTTTTTT. It is translated as CASSLAEGNTGELFF.

This sequence joins TRBV6-1 and TRBJ2-7; D is possibly TRBD2 (7 bases). The CDR3 is made up of 12 amino acids. V was clipped by 11 bases and J by 2 bases, with 13 bases between them. Looked up from germline, CDR1 is MNHNS and CDR2 is SASEGT. Here the CDR3 DNA reads TGTGCCCACTCGGGGGGCCCCTACGAGCAGTACTTC. It specifies CAHSGGPYEQYF.

The chain employs TRBV19 and TRBJ1-1, with a weak D call TRBD1 (5 bases). The germline V and J ends were trimmed by 7 bases and 6 bases, with 15 bases remaining between them. Germline V gives CDR1 LNHDA, CDR2 SQIVND (reference sequence). The CDR3 extends over 13 amino acids. The CDR3 sequence: CASIKGFVAEAFF. The CDR3, as DNA: TGTGCCAGTATCAAGGGGTTCGTGGCTGAAGCTTTCTTT.

CDR3 nucleotide sequence: TGTGCCTGGAGAATAGGTTCACCCCTCCACTTT. Its protein is CAWRIGSPLHF. V is TRBV30 and J is TRBJ1-6; no clear D. V shed 3 bases and J shed 9 bases, with 6 bases lying between them. This CDR3 is 11 amino acids long. Germline lookup yields CDR1 GTSNPN and CDR2 SVGIG (reference sequence).

This chain uses TRBV13 with TRBJ2-5, with no clear D. The CDR3 is made up of 14 amino acids. V was cut by 1 base and J by 5 bases, with 11 bases left in between. The V gene's germline CDR1 is PRHDT and CDR2 FYEKMQ (reference sequence). The CDR3 DNA reads as TGTGCCAGCAGCTTAGTTTTAGATCGGGAGACCCAGTACTTC. Translating it yields CASSLVLDRETQYF.

The gene calls are TRBV7-2 and TRBJ2-5; TRBD2 aligns across 10 bases. V gave up 3 bases and J gave up 5 bases; unmatched junction bases: 9. This CDR3 is built from 16 residues. Per the germline V gene, CDR1 is SGHTA and CDR2 is FQGNSA. CDR3 DNA sequence: TGTGCCAGCAGCTTTGGCCTAGCGGGGGCCCGGGAGACCCAGTACTTC. Encoded protein: CASSFGLAGARETQYF.

This clone has a handful of counts. The chain employs TRBV2 and TRBJ1-6, with 7 bases lining up with TRBD1. The V gene end was trimmed by 3 bases and the J gene end by 10 bases; junction bases not matched to a gene: 15. Germline-derived CDR1 and CDR2 are SNHLY and FYNNEI. This CDR3 spans 17 amino acids. The CDR3 loop reads CASSDGLGGAGGSPLHF. The CDR3 nucleotides are TGTGCCAGCAGTGATGGGTTAGGGGGCGCGGGAGGATCACCCCTCCACTTT.

The chain employs TRBV30 and TRBJ2-1; 7 bases match TRBD1. The ends lost 2 bases at V and 0 bases at J; junction bases unmatched: 1. This CDR3 spans 14 amino acids. Looked up from germline, CDR1 is GTSNPN and CDR2 is SVGIG (reference sequence). The CDR3 coding sequence is TGTGCCTGGAGTCACAGGGGCTCCTACAATGAGCAGTTCTTC. Its translation: CAWSHRGSYNEQFF.

The chain combines TRBV5-4 with TRBJ2-7; perhaps TRBD2 as D (6 bases). Germline CDR1 and CDR2: SGHNT and YYREEE (reference sequence). V was trimmed by 0 bases and J by 3 bases, leaving 10 bases between them. The CDR3 length is 14 residues. This chain's CDR3 is CASSLGLGGYEQYF. Here the CDR3 DNA reads TGTGCCAGCAGCTTGGGGCTCGGGGGCTACGAGCAGTACTTC.

This clone occurred once. The rearrangement joins TRBV27 to TRBJ2-7; TRBD2 matches at 11 bases. The CDR3 is made up of 15 amino acids. CDR1 and CDR2 from the germline V gene are MNHEY and SMNVEV (reference sequence). The junction had 7 bases not matched to a gene; V was cut back by 4 bases and J by 5 bases. The CDR3 DNA follows: TGTGCCAGCAGTTCTAGCGGGGGGTACCTTAACGAGCAGTACTTC. It encodes CASSSSGGYLNEQYF.

The V call is TRBV4-3, the J call TRBJ1-1; 10 bases are a match to TRBD1. The V gene's germline CDR1 is LGHNA and CDR2 YSLEER. The V gene end was trimmed by 4 bases and the J gene end by 6 bases; junction bases not matched to a gene: 8. The CDR3 runs to 15 residues. CDR3 sequence: CASSRQDRGYAEAFF. In DNA, the CDR3 is TGCGCCAGCAGCCGACAGGACAGGGGGTATGCTGAAGCTTTCTTT.

The chain uses TRBV19 and TRBJ2-4, with TRBD1 matching 7 bases. This CDR3 has 19 residues. V lost 3 bases and J lost 0; bases outside the gene matches: 14. Germline V lookup: CDR1 LNHDA, CDR2 SQIVND (reference sequence). The CDR3 sequence: CASSMPSAGQAVAKNIQYF. CDR3 DNA: TGTGCCAGTAGTATGCCGAGTGCTGGACAGGCCGTAGCCAAAAACATTCAGTACTTC.

This chain connects TRBV9 to TRBJ2-3; D unresolved. This CDR3 is 14 amino acids long. Germline CDR1 SGDLS, CDR2 YYNGEE. V shed 2 bases and J shed 0 bases, with 7 bases lying between them. The CDR3: CASSVRTSTDTQYF. The CDR3 DNA follows: TGTGCCAGCAGCGTGCGGACGAGCACAGATACGCAGTATTTT. Filled out from reference TRBV9 and TRBJ2-3, the complete variable domain reads DSGVTQTPKHLITATGQRVTLRCSPRSGDLSVYWYQQSLDQGLQFLIQYYNGEERAKGNILERFSAQQFPDLHSELNLSSLELGDSALYFCASSVRTSTDTQYFGPGTRLTVL.

This rearrangement joins TRBV19 to TRBJ2-1, with 11 bases identical to TRBD1. CDR1 is LNHDA, CDR2 SQIVND, per germline (reference sequence). This CDR3 is built from 15 residues. V gave up 9 bases and J gave up 8 bases; unmatched junction bases: 12. This CDR3 is CASQERTGGVDEQFF. CDR3 DNA sequence: TGTGCCAGCCAAGAAAGGACAGGGGGCGTCGATGAGCAGTTCTTC.

This rearrangement joins TRBV30 to TRBJ1-6, with 7 nucleotides matching TRBD1. Germline V gene data show CDR1 as GTSNPN and CDR2 as SVGIG (reference sequence). This CDR3 is 15 amino acids long. The J segment lost 4 bases and the V segment lost 2 bases, leaving 5 bases of the junction unmatched. Here the CDR3 DNA reads TGTGCCTGGAGTTTGTTACAGGGGTATAATTCACCCCTCCACTTT. Protein: CAWSLLQGYNSPLHF.

This rearrangement joins TRBV2 to TRBJ1-5; D call uncertain. This CDR3 spans 12 amino acids. CDR1 is SNHLY, CDR2 FYNNEI, per germline. With 6 bases removed from V and 0 bases from J, the gap between germline ends came to 3 bases. This CDR3 reads CASRSSNQPQHF. The CDR3 nucleotides are TGTGCCAGCAGGAGTAGCAATCAGCCCCAGCATTTT.

The rearrangement links TRBV27 to TRBJ2-1; the match to TRBD2 covers 13 bases. V lost 7 bases and J lost 9; bases outside the gene matches: 6. CDR3 length: 14 residues. Germline V lookup: CDR1 MNHEY, CDR2 SMNVEV (reference sequence). The CDR3 coding sequence is TGTGCCAGCAATCCCGGGACTAGCGGGATTGAGCAGTTCTTC. It codes for CASNPGTSGIEQFF.

The chain is built from TRBV15 and TRBJ2-7; D call uncertain. Trimming cost V 1 base and J 3 bases, with 13 bases left between them. This CDR3 has 15 residues. Germline CDR1 reads LNHNV; CDR2 reads YYDKDF (reference sequence). CDR3 sequence (DNA): TGTGCCACCAGCAGAGTGGCATTGGGCGGCTACGAGCAGTACTTC. It translates to CATSRVALGGYEQYF.